This is a list of T cell receptor beta chains from one sample in a study of vaccination effects on CD4 cells after COVID-19. These receptors have no known antigen. TCRdb's table, derived via immunoSEQ multiplex PCR, lists solely in-frame clones and lacks some. The table has tens of thousands of clones, roughly four fifths seen once. Sample: CD4+ T cells from PBMCs cultured with a peptide pool, taken before COVID-19 vaccination. Every receptor here comes from a human donor who had a prior SARS-CoV-2 infection. Both conserved end residues are part of each CDR3. D genes are given only for firm matches. Where a row states a size, it is once, few, many or the class of an expanded clone; other rows omit it.

TRBV27	few	TRBJ2-1	-	CASFGAGENEQFF	TGTGCCAGTTTTGGAGCAGGGGAGAATGAGCAGTTCTTC
TRBV4-1	-	TRBJ1-1	TRBD1	CASSHPAGGGAFF	TGCGCCAGCAGCCATCCAGCAGGGGGAGGCGCTTTCTTT
TRBV5-4	few	TRBJ2-1	-	CASSLDRVNEQFF	TGTGCCAGCAGCTTGGATCGGGTCAATGAGCAGTTCTTC
TRBV6-2/TRBV6-3	-	TRBJ2-1	-	CASSWPDEQFF	TGTGCCAGCAGTTGGCCCGATGAGCAGTTCTTC
TRBV5-1	few	TRBJ1-5	-	CASSLDGSGQPQHF	TGCGCCAGCAGCTTAGATGGGTCGGGTCAGCCCCAGCATTTT
TRBV5-1	-	TRBJ2-2	TRBD2	CASSEGLVGGELFF	TGCGCCAGCAGCGAAGGACTAGTCGGCGGGGAGCTGTTTTTT
TRBV7-9	-	TRBJ2-1	-	CASSLAWRYERLEQFF	TGTGCCAGCAGCTTAGCGTGGCGTTATGAACGATTGGAGCAGTTCTTC
TRBV12-3/TRBV12-4	-	TRBJ2-2	-	CASRPDTGELFF	TGTGCCAGCAGACCAGACACCGGGGAGCTGTTTTTT
TRBV7-2	-	TRBJ1-4	-	CASSLGTANEKLFF	TGTGCCAGCAGCTTAGGGACAGCTAATGAAAAACTGTTTTTT
TRBV6-1	-	TRBJ1-1	-	CASSEGFATEAFF	TGTGCCAGCAGTGAAGGGTTTGCCACTGAAGCTTTCTTT
TRBV7-9	-	TRBJ2-1	-	CASSHHWDGDNEQFF	TGTGCCAGCAGCCACCACTGGGACGGTGACAATGAGCAGTTCTTC
TRBV19	once	TRBJ2-2	TRBD1	CATQDRGGHGELFF	TGTGCCACCCAAGACAGGGGTGGGCACGGGGAGCTGTTTTTT
TRBV12-3/TRBV12-4	-	TRBJ2-1	-	CASRFRTIQFF	TGTGCCAGCAGGTTCCGGACTATACAGTTCTTC
TRBV6-5	-	TRBJ1-1	TRBD1	CASRSPGQHTEAFF	TGTGCCAGCAGGTCGCCGGGACAGCACACTGAAGCTTTCTTT
TRBV2	-	TRBJ2-4	TRBD1	CASSGKGADKNIQYF	TGTGCCAGCAGTGGAAAGGGGGCCGACAAAAACATTCAGTACTTC
TRBV7-7	-	TRBJ2-5	TRBD1	CASSLGSGGETQYF	TGTGCTAGCAGCTTAGGCTCAGGGGGTGAGACCCAGTACTTC
TRBV2	-	TRBJ1-5	-	CASSEGRNQPQHF	TGTGCCAGCAGTGAGGGCAGAAATCAGCCCCAGCATTTT
TRBV5-6	-	TRBJ2-1	TRBD2	CASSWGLANNEQFF	TGTGCCAGCAGCTGGGGACTAGCTAATAATGAGCAGTTCTTC
TRBV30	-	TRBJ2-2	-	CAWGDLTNTGELFF	TGTGCCTGGGGGGACTTAACGAACACCGGGGAGCTGTTTTTT
TRBV18	-	TRBJ1-1	-	CASSPSRLNTEAFF	TGTGCCAGCTCACCGAGCAGATTGAACACTGAAGCTTTCTTT
TRBV7-9	-	TRBJ1-2	-	CASSEVGSGYTF	TGTGCCAGCAGCGAAGTAGGGAGCGGCTACACCTTC
TRBV25-1	-	TRBJ1-6	TRBD1	CASSVLTGGRDSPLHF	TGTGCCAGCAGTGTCCTGACAGGGGGGCGGGATTCACCCCTCCACTTT
TRBV6-2/TRBV6-3	-	TRBJ1-1	-	CASSYSTGDMNTEAFF	TGTGCCAGCAGTTACTCGACAGGAGACATGAACACTGAAGCTTTCTTT
TRBV5-1	-	TRBJ2-1	-	CASSLDGEPYNEQFF	TGCGCCAGCAGCTTGGACGGGGAGCCCTACAATGAGCAGTTCTTC
TRBV4-1	-	TRBJ2-1	-	CASSQGSTAYNEQFF	TGCGCCAGCAGCCAGGGATCAACCGCGTACAATGAGCAGTTCTTC
TRBV24-1	-	TRBJ2-3	-	CATSDVTATDTQYF	TGTGCCACCAGTGATGTGACAGCGACAGATACGCAGTATTTT
TRBV15	few	TRBJ2-4	-	CATSRDLATAEKNIQYF	TGTGCCACCAGCAGAGATCTGGCGACAGCCGAAAAAAACATTCAGTACTTC
TRBV19	-	TRBJ2-5	-	CASSYRGSLEETQYF	TGTGCCAGTAGCTATCGTGGCTCCCTGGAAGAGACCCAGTACTTC
TRBV2	-	TRBJ1-2	-	CASSGGVGYGYTF	TGTGCCAGCAGTGGAGGCGTGGGTTATGGCTACACCTTC
TRBV19	-	TRBJ2-3	-	CASSMEGWTTSQGTDTQYF	TGTGCCAGTAGTATGGAAGGGTGGACAACTAGCCAAGGCACAGATACGCAGTATTTT
TRBV12-5	once	TRBJ1-2	-	CASGLGAYGYTF	TGTGCTAGTGGTTTGGGGGCCTATGGCTACACCTTC
TRBV27	-	TRBJ2-5	-	CASSPLAIGGIRETQYF	TGTGCCAGCAGCCCACTAGCGATAGGGGGGATTCGAGAGACCCAGTACTTC
TRBV30	-	TRBJ1-5	-	CAWSPGPTNQPQHF	TGTGCCTGGAGCCCGGGACCGACGAATCAGCCCCAGCATTTT
TRBV21-1	-	TRBJ1-5	-	CASSKQARDGNQPQHF	TGTGCCAGCAGCAAACAGGCCAGGGATGGCAATCAGCCCCAGCATTTT
TRBV6-5	-	TRBJ2-4	TRBD2	CASSSTRGGDRDIQYF	TGTGCCAGCAGTTCAACGCGGGGGGGGGATAGGGACATTCAGTACTTC
TRBV2	-	TRBJ1-1	TRBD1	CATRDSTWTEAFF	TGTGCCACCAGGGACAGTACATGGACTGAAGCTTTCTTT
TRBV5-4	few	TRBJ2-2	-	CASSSVRNTGELFF	TGTGCCAGCAGCTCCGTCCGGAACACCGGGGAGCTGTTTTTT
TRBV4-1	-	TRBJ2-5	TRBD2	CASSQLAGDQETQYF	TGCGCCAGCAGTCAACTAGCGGGGGACCAAGAGACCCAGTACTTC
TRBV2	-	TRBJ1-6	TRBD1	CASRDLWDSYNSPLHF	TGTGCCAGCAGGGACCTTTGGGACAGCTATAATTCACCCCTCCACTTT
TRBV28	-	TRBJ2-7	TRBD2	CASIKGLGEYEQYF	TGTGCCAGCATCAAGGGACTAGGGGAGTACGAGCAGTACTTC
TRBV6-5	-	TRBJ1-2	TRBD1	CASQGAWDGYTF	TGTGCCAGCCAGGGGGCATGGGATGGCTACACCTTC
TRBV23-1	-	TRBJ2-7	TRBD1	CARLRDRSNEQYF	TGCGCCAGATTACGGGACAGGTCGAACGAGCAGTACTTC
TRBV9	-	TRBJ1-5	TRBD1	CASSAGQGFEPQHF	TGTGCCAGCAGCGCAGGACAGGGTTTTGAGCCCCAGCATTTT
TRBV6-5	-	TRBJ2-2	-	CASRHRTPSGELFF	TGTGCCAGCAGGCACCGGACCCCTTCAGGGGAGCTGTTTTTT
TRBV7-2	-	TRBJ2-1	TRBD2	CASSGRLAGVINEQFF	TGTGCCAGCAGCGGACGACTAGCGGGAGTTATCAATGAGCAGTTCTTC
TRBV5-1	-	TRBJ2-3	TRBD1	CASSLELQGGDTQYF	TGCGCCAGCAGCTTGGAGCTACAGGGGGGAGATACGCAGTATTTT
TRBV5-6	-	TRBJ1-1	-	CASIIPPGGANTEAFF	TGTGCCAGCATCATTCCCCCTGGGGGGGCGAACACTGAAGCTTTCTTT
TRBV5-8	-	TRBJ2-5	TRBD2	CASSSGTSGIETQYF	TGTGCCAGCAGCTCTGGGACTAGCGGGATTGAGACCCAGTACTTC
TRBV5-1	-	TRBJ1-6	-	CASSLGVENRYNSPLHF	TGCGCCAGCAGCTTGGGGGTAGAAAACCGCTATAATTCACCCCTCCACTTT
TRBV7-3	-	TRBJ2-1	TRBD2	CASSPGLAGGGNEQFF	TGTGCCAGCAGCCCGGGACTAGCGGGGGGCGGGAATGAGCAGTTCTTC
TRBV18	once	TRBJ2-7	TRBD2	CASSPSAGPREQYF	TGTGCCAGCTCACCATCAGCGGGACCGCGCGAGCAGTACTTC
TRBV11-2	-	TRBJ2-5	-	CASGKYGLYQETQYF	TGTGCCAGCGGGAAGTACGGGCTGTACCAAGAGACCCAGTACTTC
TRBV9	-	TRBJ1-2	-	CASRPGGGANYGYTF	TGTGCCAGCAGACCCGGGGGGGGTGCTAACTATGGCTACACCTTC
TRBV7-2	-	TRBJ2-2	-	CASSLFVNTGELFF	TGTGCCAGCAGCTTATTCGTCAACACCGGGGAGCTGTTTTTT
TRBV20-1	few	TRBJ2-3	-	CSASTGNTDTQYF	TGCAGTGCTAGTACGGGAAACACAGATACGCAGTATTTT
TRBV10-3	-	TRBJ2-7	-	CASKRDGAGYEQYF	TGTGCCTCAAAGAGGGACGGGGCCGGTTACGAGCAGTACTTC
TRBV23-1	-	TRBJ2-3	-	CASAGSTDTQYF	TGCGCCAGCGCGGGCAGTACAGATACGCAGTATTTT
TRBV2	-	TRBJ1-2	-	CASSDRQPNYGYTF	TGTGCCAGCAGTGACCGGCAGCCGAACTATGGCTACACCTTC
TRBV30	-	TRBJ2-4	-	CAWGSPTGPQAKNIQYF	TGTGCCTGGGGGTCCCCGACAGGACCTCAGGCCAAAAACATTCAGTACTTC
TRBV6-2/TRBV6-3	-	TRBJ2-7	-	CASRPWRGEYEQYF	TGTGCCAGCAGGCCTTGGAGGGGGGAGTACGAGCAGTACTTC